This entry is about one T cell receptor (beta chain). Its antigen is unknown. As for the donors, each was a healthy bone marrow donor. This sample is drawn from a study of cytomegalovirus exposure and HLA in healthy donors. Study-wide results and caveats: Per a later analysis, HLA-associated TCR beta chains showed more clonal expansion than other, equally common TCR beta chains. Available immune exposure information covered CMV serostatus only.

The PCR employed 60 Vbeta primers together with 13 Jbeta primers. TCRdb's copy holds only in-frame clones and misses some; the assay was immunoSEQ multiplex PCR. Among approximately 140,000 clones listed, approximately 80% were seen once. Sequencing used PBMCs. This clonotype was sampled from a man between 18 and 35 years old in good health and CMV-seronegative.

The CDR3 DNA is TGCAGCGTTGGGAAAAACAGCTTCACCGGGGAGCTGTTTTTT. Translation: CSVGKNSFTGELFF. V is TRBV29-1 and J is TRBJ2-2; no clear D. Germline V gene sequence: CDR1 SQVTM, CDR2 ANQGSEA. The length of the CDR3 is 14 residues. V dropped 4 bases and J dropped 4 bases, with 13 bases sitting between them.